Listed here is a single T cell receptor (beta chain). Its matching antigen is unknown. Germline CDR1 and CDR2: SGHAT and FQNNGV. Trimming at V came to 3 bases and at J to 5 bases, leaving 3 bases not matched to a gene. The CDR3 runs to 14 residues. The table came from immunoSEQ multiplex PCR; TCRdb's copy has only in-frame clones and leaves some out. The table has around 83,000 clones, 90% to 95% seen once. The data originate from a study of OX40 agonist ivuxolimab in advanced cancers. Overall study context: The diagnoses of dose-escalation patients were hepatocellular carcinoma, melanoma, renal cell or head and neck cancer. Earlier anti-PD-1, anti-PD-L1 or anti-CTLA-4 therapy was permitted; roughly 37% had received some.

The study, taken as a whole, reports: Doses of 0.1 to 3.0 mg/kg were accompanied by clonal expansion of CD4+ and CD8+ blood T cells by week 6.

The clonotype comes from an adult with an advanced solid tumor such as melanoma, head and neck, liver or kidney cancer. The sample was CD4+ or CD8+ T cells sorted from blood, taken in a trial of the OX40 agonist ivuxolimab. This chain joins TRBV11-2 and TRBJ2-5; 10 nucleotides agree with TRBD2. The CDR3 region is CASSFTSGMETQYF. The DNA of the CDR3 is TGTGCCAGCAGCTTCACTAGCGGGATGGAGACCCAGTACTTC.